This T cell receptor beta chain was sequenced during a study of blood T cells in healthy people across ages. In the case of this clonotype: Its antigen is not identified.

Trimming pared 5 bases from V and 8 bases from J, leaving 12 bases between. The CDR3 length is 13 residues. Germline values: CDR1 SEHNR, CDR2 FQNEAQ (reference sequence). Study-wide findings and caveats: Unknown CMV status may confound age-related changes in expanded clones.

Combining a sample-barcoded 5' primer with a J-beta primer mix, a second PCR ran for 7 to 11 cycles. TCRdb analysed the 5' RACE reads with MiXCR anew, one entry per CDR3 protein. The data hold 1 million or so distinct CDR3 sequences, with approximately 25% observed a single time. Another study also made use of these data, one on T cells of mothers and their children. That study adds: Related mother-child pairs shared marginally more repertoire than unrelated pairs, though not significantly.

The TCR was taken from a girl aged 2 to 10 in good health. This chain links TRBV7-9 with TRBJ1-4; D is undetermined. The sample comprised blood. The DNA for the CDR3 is TGTGCCAGCAGCCGTCTCCCCGAGGAAAAACTGTTTTTT. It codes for CASSRLPEEKLFF.